The 21 T cell receptor beta chains below all came from one sample that was sequenced in a study of cytomegalovirus exposure and HLA in healthy donors. With 60 Vbeta and 13 Jbeta primers, the PCR was carried out. Clones were sequenced by immunoSEQ multiplex PCR, and TCRdb holds only the in-frame ones, with some missing. The data contain about 110,000 clones, about three quarters of them singletons. Sequences were obtained from PBMCs. The receptors come from an older woman in good health and CMV-seropositive.

The chain links TRBV9 to TRBJ2-7, with TRBD1 matching over 7 bases. V shed 0 bases, J shed 1 base, and the junction held 4 bases outside the gene matches. Germline CDR1 reads SGDLS; CDR2 reads YYNGEE. There are 15 residues in the CDR3. The CDR3 reads CASSVGTGKSYEQYF. CDR3 nucleotides: TGTGCCAGCAGCGTAGGGACAGGAAAATCCTACGAGCAGTACTTC.

In this sample, this clone turned up a few times. CDR3 nucleotides: TGTGCCAGCAGTTTATTCGGCGGGAGTAAATCCTACAATGAGCAGTTCTTC. It is translated as CASSLFGGSKSYNEQFF. The rearrangement links TRBV28 to TRBJ2-1, with TRBD2 matching over 7 bases. Germline CDR1 and CDR2: MDHEN and SYDVKM. The CDR3 extends over 17 amino acids. Trimming took 1 base from V and 1 from J; bases not matched to a gene: 7.

The gene calls are TRBV30 and TRBJ2-3; D perhaps matches TRBD1 (6 bases). Germline V gives CDR1 GTSNPN, CDR2 SVGIG (reference sequence). The CDR3 consists of 14 residues. Trimming took 4 bases from V and 4 from J, leaving 15 bases between them. The chain's CDR3 is CAWNGGRGPDTQYF. The CDR3 DNA sequence: TGTGCCTGGAATGGGGGCCGGGGCCCAGATACGCAGTATTTT.

In this sample, this clone turned up a few times. V usage is TRBV6-5 and J usage is TRBJ1-1; D not resolved. Germline assignment: CDR1 MNHEY and CDR2 SVGAGI. The ends were cut back, 0 bases at V and 12 bases at J, with 14 bases in the middle. This CDR3 has 13 residues. CDR3 amino acids: CASSYSGSAVTFF. The CDR3 coding sequence is TGTGCCAGCAGTTACTCAGGATCGGCGGTGACTTTCTTT.

CDR3 region: CASSPQGSGRDEQFF. The CDR3 bases are TGTGCCAGCTCACCACAGGGGTCAGGGAGGGATGAGCAGTTCTTC. This rearrangement joins TRBV18 to TRBJ2-1; 7 bases are shared with TRBD2. V dropped 1 base and J dropped 8; count of bases not matched to a gene: 8. This CDR3 spans 15 amino acids. Germline V CDR1 and CDR2: KGHSH, LQKENI.

This sequence joins TRBV19 and TRBJ1-5; 10 bases match TRBD1. CDR1 is LNHDA and CDR2 is SQIVND in the germline V gene (reference sequence). V gave up 2 bases and J gave up 5 bases; unmatched junction bases: 3. The CDR3 consists of 15 residues. CDR3: CASSIPGQGYQPQHF. The CDR3 DNA is TGTGCCAGTAGTATACCGGGACAGGGGTATCAGCCCCAGCATTTT.

V usage is TRBV19 and J usage is TRBJ2-7; unclear D gene. From germline, CDR1 is LNHDA and CDR2 SQIVND (reference sequence). The V end was cut by 10 bases, the J end by 4 bases, with 17 bases between. This CDR3 spans 13 amino acids. CDR3 residues: CATSRRRSYEQYF. The CDR3 nucleotides read TGTGCCACTTCGAGACGCAGGTCGTACGAGCAGTACTTC.

The chain recombines TRBV25-1 with TRBJ2-7; D call uncertain. V gave up 5 bases and J gave up 3 bases, with 11 bases separating them. Germline V gives CDR1 MGHDK, CDR2 SYGVNS. This CDR3 is 13 amino acids long. This chain's CDR3 is CASSWSTSYEQYF. The CDR3 DNA is TGTGCCAGCAGTTGGTCAACCAGCTACGAGCAGTACTTC.

This chain links TRBV9 with TRBJ2-2; 8 nucleotides align to TRBD2. CDR1 SGDLS and CDR2 YYNGEE come from the germline V gene. The CDR3 spans 15 residues. V shed 7 bases, J shed 3 bases, and the junction held 8 bases outside the gene matches. DNA of the CDR3: TGTGCCAGCGGCCAAGGCGGGAGGTACACCGGGGAGCTGTTTTTT. Translation: CASGQGGRYTGELFF.

The J gene is TRBJ2-3, the V gene TRBV27; D gene unclear. Germline V gene data show CDR1 as MNHEY and CDR2 as SMNVEV (reference sequence). The CDR3 is 15 amino acids. Trimming removed 0 bases at V and 6 bases at J, with 13 bases between. The CDR3 coding sequence is TGTGCCAGCAGTTTATCGGTCTCAAGCCTCGATACGCAGTATTTT. Its protein product is CASSLSVSSLDTQYF.

This clone turned up a few times. The rearrangement links TRBV28 to TRBJ1-1; 8 nucleotides agree with TRBD1. This CDR3 region has 14 residues. V lost 6 bases and J lost 0; bases outside the gene matches: 3. Germline assignment: CDR1 MDHEN and CDR2 SYDVKM. CDR3 coding DNA: TGTGCCAGCAGGGGGACAGGAATGAACACTGAAGCTTTCTTT. Amino acids: CASRGTGMNTEAFF.

This chain links TRBV2 with TRBJ1-2; the match to TRBD1 covers 10 bases. The CDR3 sequence is 18 residues long. Trimming at V came to 2 bases and at J to 4 bases, leaving 13 bases not matched to a gene. CDR1 SNHLY and CDR2 FYNNEI come from the germline V gene. DNA for the CDR3: TGTGCCAGCAGTGAACCAACCGGGACAGGGACAGGGGCCTATGGCTACACCTTC. Protein: CASSEPTGTGTGAYGYTF.

The chain employs TRBV29-1 and TRBJ2-7; 9 bases align to TRBD1. The V and J ends lost 0 bases and 2 bases, in that order; junction bases with no gene match: 5. This CDR3 has 15 residues. Looked up from germline, CDR1 is SQVTM and CDR2 is ANQGSEA. CDR3 sequence: CSVEDPGQGPYEQYF. As DNA, the CDR3 is TGCAGCGTTGAAGACCCGGGACAGGGTCCCTACGAGCAGTACTTC.

The genes are TRBV27 and TRBJ2-5; D unresolved. This CDR3 is built from 15 residues. Between the trimmed V and J ends, which lost 8 bases and 5 bases, there was a span of 21 bases. The V gene's germline CDR1 is MNHEY and CDR2 SMNVEV (reference sequence). In DNA, the CDR3 is TGTGCCAGCCCCCTCCTGTCGGGTCCTTGGGAGACCCAGTACTTC. Translation gives CASPLLSGPWETQYF.

This clone was detected a few times. This chain connects TRBV19 to TRBJ1-5; 8 bases line up with TRBD1. The V gene's germline CDR1 is LNHDA and CDR2 SQIVND (reference sequence). Unmatched junction bases numbered 9, after V lost 10 bases and J lost 7 bases. This CDR3 is built from 13 residues. CDR3 sequence: CATADREGQPQHF. The CDR3 DNA sequence: TGTGCCACCGCGGACAGGGAAGGGCAGCCCCAGCATTTT.

The chain carries TRBV9 and TRBJ2-5; D might be TRBD1 (6 bases). The CDR3 has 14 amino acids. V was shortened by 4 bases and J by 1 base, with 11 bases between the two germline ends. Germline V lookup: CDR1 SGDLS, CDR2 YYNGEE. The CDR3 DNA reads TGTGCCAGCAGCCGAGGGGGATCCCAAGAGACCCAGTACTTC. Translating it yields CASSRGGSQETQYF.

V and J are TRBV6-5 and TRBJ2-5; 9 bases fit TRBD2. J was trimmed by 7 bases and V by 0 bases; bases with no gene match: 9. The CDR3 consists of 16 residues. The germline V gene encodes CDR1 MNHEY and CDR2 SVGAGI. CDR3 in DNA: TGTGCCAGCAGTTACTCGATAGCGGGAGTTGGGGTGACCCAGTACTTC. This encodes CASSYSIAGVGVTQYF.

The chain couples TRBV21-1 to TRBJ1-2; the tabulated D call, TRBD1, remains unverified against the DNA. TRBV21-1 is reported as a pseudogene. The length of the CDR3 is 17 residues. In nucleotides, the CDR3 is TGTGCCAGCAGCCTCAAAACACGGGACAGGGTGGATTATGGCTACACCTTC. Residues: CASSLKTRDRVDYGYTF.

The chain combines TRBV28 with TRBJ2-2; 11 nucleotides agree with TRBD2. The germline V gene has CDR1 MDHEN and CDR2 SYDVKM. Trimming at V came to 8 bases and at J to 4 bases, leaving 9 bases not matched to a gene. The CDR3 extends over 16 amino acids. CDR3 amino acids: CASGSSGRVFTGELFF. CDR3 nucleotide sequence: TGTGCCAGCGGCAGTAGCGGGAGGGTATTCACCGGGGAGCTGTTTTTT. The variable domain in full, completed from reference TRBV28 and TRBJ2-2, reads DVKVTQSSRYLVKRTGEKVFLECVQDMDHENMFWYRQDPGLGLRLIYFSYDVKMKEKGDIPEGYSVSREKKERFSLILESASTNQTSMYLCASGSSGRVFTGELFFGEGSRLTVL.

The sample holds one count of this clone. The chain carries TRBV18 and TRBJ2-5; 10 nucleotides match TRBD1. Germline CDR1 and CDR2: KGHSH and LQKENI. There are 17 residues in the CDR3. V was clipped by 1 base and J by 5 bases; unmatched bases: 10. For the CDR3, the DNA is TGTGCCAGCTCACCACTACCGAGGGGACAGGGGAGTGAGACCCAGTACTTC. As protein: CASSPLPRGQGSETQYF.

This clone was seen a handful of times. This chain connects TRBV18 to TRBJ2-2, with 10 bases matching TRBD2. CDR1 is KGHSH, CDR2 LQKENI, per germline. The CDR3 is 18 amino acids. Losses at the gene ends were 3 bases for V and 2 bases for J; bases not matched to a gene: 9. This CDR3 reads CASSPLGASGRNTGELFF. In DNA, the CDR3 is TGTGCCAGCTCACCCCTCGGGGCTAGCGGGAGAAACACCGGGGAGCTGTTTTTT.